A single sample is the source of the 20 T cell receptor beta chains below, sequenced in a study of T cells in Graves' hyperthyroidism and ophthalmopathy. Amplification yielded TCR beta CDR3 regions, with RNA transcripts as the source. Using the HTBI primer set, a first-round RT-PCR was run on the TCR CDR3. TCRdb ran MiXCR on the multiplex PCR reads and lists one entry per CDR3 protein. The table lists under 350,000 distinct CDR3 sequences, around a sixth of them singletons, with around 47% in the top ten. The sequenced sample consisted of blood. These receptors all come from a woman between 50 and 59 years old with Graves' hyperthyroidism.

This clonotype was recorded a few times. The V call is TRBV28, the J call TRBJ2-2; possible D gene TRBD1, 6 bases. V lost 5 bases and J lost 5, with 18 bases in between. Germline V gives CDR1 MDHEN, CDR2 SYDVKM. The CDR3 runs 16 residues. This CDR3 is CASSPRGRGDTGELFF. Here the CDR3 DNA reads TGTGCCAGCAGTCCCCGGGGCAGGGGAGATACCGGGGAGCTGTTTTTT.

In its sample, this clonotype was seen many times. V usage is TRBV12-3 or TRBV12-4 and J usage is TRBJ1-5; no firm D call. The CDR3 spans 13 residues. Trimming took off 6 bases at V and 0 bases at J, with 6 bases between the two ends. The CDR3 nucleotides are TGTGCCAGCAGCCCCAATAGCAATCAGCCCCAGCATTTT. Residues: CASSPNSNQPQHF.

This clonotype was picked up one time. The chain couples TRBV5-6 to TRBJ1-2; D ambiguous. V lost 4 bases and J lost 3, with 16 bases in between. Germline CDR1 and CDR2: SGHDT and YYEEEE. The CDR3 extends over 15 amino acids. CDR3 sequence reads: CASSHLGRVDYGYTF. The CDR3 nucleotides are TGTGCCAGCAGCCACCTCGGCCGGGTAGACTATGGCTACACCTTC.

This clonotype was observed a few times. For the CDR3, the DNA is TGTGCCACCAGCAGAGACACAGGGTCCCCCAATCAGCCCCAGCATTTT. This encodes CATSRDTGSPNQPQHF. The rearrangement uses TRBV15 and TRBJ1-5; a weak D match, TRBD1 (6 bases). Trimming left V 0 bases short and J 3 bases short, with 12 bases between. CDR1 LNHNV and CDR2 YYDKDF come from the germline V gene (reference sequence). This CDR3 spans 16 amino acids.

Ten or more counts support this clonotype. The chain employs TRBV6-1 and TRBJ1-5, with no clear D. CDR1 and CDR2 from the germline V gene are MNHNS and SASEGT. The CDR3 runs to 13 residues. The V end was cut by 7 bases, the J end by 9 bases, with 16 bases between. CDR3 loop: CASTQNSLRPQHF. Here the CDR3 DNA reads TGTGCCAGCACCCAGAACAGCCTCCGGCCCCAGCATTTT.

The genes are TRBV12-3 or TRBV12-4 and TRBJ2-1, with 11 bases that match TRBD1. Trimming removed 4 bases from V and 8 bases from J; junction bases left unmatched: 1. The CDR3 totals 13 residues. In DNA, the CDR3 is TGTGCCAGCAGTTGGACAGGGGGCGATGAGCAGTTCTTC. It is translated as CASSWTGGDEQFF.

This clonotype was counted only a few times. J is TRBJ1-4 and V is TRBV7-8; D call uncertain. The CDR3 sequence is 19 residues long. V was clipped by 2 bases and J by 3 bases, with 22 bases between them. The V gene's germline CDR1 is SGHVS and CDR2 FQNEAQ. The CDR3 region has the DNA TGTGCCAGCAGCTTACGAGGAGCTCCCGGGAAAAGGGCTAATGAAAAACTGTTTTTT. Translation gives CASSLRGAPGKRANEKLFF.

At least ten counts were recorded for this clonotype. The chain carries TRBV10-3 and TRBJ1-2; D unresolved. The CDR3 has 12 amino acids. The V gene's germline CDR1 is ENHRY and CDR2 SYGVKD. V lost 9 bases and J 2 bases, leaving 10 bases between the germline ends. CDR3 sequence (DNA): TGTGCCATGTCCTACGAAAACTATGGCTACACCTTC. Its translation is CAMSYENYGYTF.

This clonotype has more than one count but fewer than ten. The chain couples TRBV10-3 to TRBJ2-7; 7 bases agree with TRBD1. The V and J ends lost 5 bases and 2 bases, in that order; junction bases with no gene match: 12. CDR3 size: 16 residues. The germline V gene has CDR1 ENHRY and CDR2 SYGVKD. Written as DNA, the CDR3 is TGTGCCATCAGTAACACAAGGGACAGACAAACCTACGAGCAGTACTTC. Translation: CAISNTRDRQTYEQYF.

This chain uses TRBV6-1 with TRBJ1-5; weak D call: TRBD1 (6 bases). With 6 bases removed from V and 3 bases from J, the gap between germline ends came to 15 bases. Looked up from germline, CDR1 is MNHNS and CDR2 is SASEGT. The CDR3 sequence is 15 residues long. CDR3 DNA: TGTGCCAGCAGAGTGCCGGGGGGGCCCAATCAGCCCCAGCATTTT. Translation gives CASRVPGGPNQPQHF.

The sample holds many counts of this clonotype. V gene TRBV3-1 combines with J gene TRBJ2-3, with D possibly matching TRBD2 (6 bases). Germline CDR1 reads LGHDT; CDR2 reads YNNKEL (reference sequence). The CDR3 consists of 13 residues. V lost 2 bases, J lost 5 bases, and 8 bases lay in between. In DNA form, the CDR3 reads TGTGCCAGCAGCCAACGGGAGTTAGATACGCAGTATTTT. Protein: CASSQRELDTQYF.

The table lists this clonotype with a few counts. The gene calls are TRBV5-1 and TRBJ2-3, with D perhaps TRBD1 (6 bases). V was shortened by 0 bases and J by 6 bases, with 11 bases between the two germline ends. This CDR3 is 14 amino acids long. The germline gives CDR1 SGHRS, CDR2 YFSETQ. The CDR3 nucleotides are TGCGCCAGCAGCTTGGAGGACAGTTCCGATACGCAGTATTTT. Translated: CASSLEDSSDTQYF. The full variable domain, with the rest looked up from reference TRBV5-1 and TRBJ2-3, is KAGVTQTPRYLIKTRGQQVTLSCSPISGHRSVSWYQQTPGQGLQFLFEYFSETQRNKGNFPGRFSGRQFSNSRSEMNVSTLELGDSALYLCASSLEDSSDTQYFGPGTRLTVL.

The CDR3 reads CASSLFLGSTDTQYF. The CDR3 DNA reads TGTGCCAGCAGCCTCTTTCTAGGGAGCACAGATACGCAGTATTTT. This chain links TRBV3-1 with TRBJ2-3, with D unresolved. Germline V CDR1 and CDR2: LGHDT, YNNKEL (reference sequence). The CDR3 has 15 residues. Trimming took off 4 bases at V and 0 bases at J, with 11 bases between the two ends.

The chain uses TRBV5-8 and TRBJ2-2; D could derive from TRBD1 or TRBD2 (5 bases each). The CDR3 has 19 amino acids. V gave up 0 bases and J gave up 4 bases, with 22 bases separating them. Germline CDR1 reads SGHTS; CDR2 reads YDEGEE. The CDR3 bases are TGTGCCAGCAGCTTGGTAGGGACCCTGAGAAAGGGAACCACCGGGGAGCTGTTTTTT. Its translation is CASSLVGTLRKGTTGELFF.

This clonotype came up a few times. This chain links TRBV29-1 with TRBJ2-6; D is uncertain. The CDR3 contains 15 residues. V lost 7 bases, J lost 0 bases, and 13 bases lay in between. Germline V gene sequence: CDR1 SQVTM, CDR2 ANQGSEA. In DNA form, the CDR3 reads TGCAGCGCCGCGGACGGTAGCTCTGGGGCCAACGTCCTGACTTTC. Translated: CSAADGSSGANVLTF.

This clonotype has at least ten counts. This chain connects TRBV10-3 to TRBJ2-5; 10 bases match TRBD2. Trimming at V came to 0 bases and at J to 3 bases, leaving 13 bases not matched to a gene. The V gene's germline CDR1 is ENHRY and CDR2 SYGVKD. There are 19 residues in the CDR3. CDR3 residues: CAISESETGDLAGEETQYF. CDR3 DNA sequence: TGTGCCATCAGTGAGTCGGAGACAGGGGACCTAGCGGGGGAAGAGACCCAGTACTTC.

This clonotype was detected many times. This chain connects TRBV20-1 to TRBJ2-7, with 11 bases identical to TRBD2. Germline trimming cut 4 bases from V and 4 bases from J; bases unmatched to any gene: 6. The CDR3 covers 14 residues. The germline gives CDR1 DFQATT, CDR2 SNEGSKA (reference sequence). CDR3 sequence: CSATLAGGKYEQYV. The CDR3, as DNA: TGCAGTGCTACCCTAGCGGGGGGAAAGTACGAGCAGTACGTC.

The sample holds many counts of this clonotype. This rearrangement joins TRBV5-1 to TRBJ1-1; TRBD1 matches at 7 bases. The length of the CDR3 is 14 residues. Trimming cost V 7 bases and J 0 bases; bases outside gene matches: 6. CDR1 and CDR2 from the germline V gene are SGHRS and YFSETQ. The CDR3 spells CASRDSDMNTEAFF. The CDR3 nucleotides read TGCGCCAGCCGGGACAGTGACATGAACACTGAAGCTTTCTTT. Complete variable domain (other parts from reference TRBV5-1 and TRBJ1-1): KAGVTQTPRYLIKTRGQQVTLSCSPISGHRSVSWYQQTPGQGLQFLFEYFSETQRNKGNFPGRFSGRQFSNSRSEMNVSTLELGDSALYLCASRDSDMNTEAFFGQGTRLTVV.

This clonotype has a count of ten or more. CDR3 bases: TGTGCCAGCACAGGGCTGGGGTACGAGCAGTACTTC. This encodes CASTGLGYEQYF. The chain links TRBV6-2 or TRBV6-3 to TRBJ2-7; possible D gene TRBD1, 5 bases. The V and J ends lost 7 bases and 4 bases respectively, with 11 bases between them. CDR3 length equals 12 residues. The germline V gene has CDR1 MNHEY and CDR2 SVGEGT.

This clonotype was seen repeatedly, ten times or more. The V and J genes are TRBV2 and TRBJ1-1; no definite D call. CDR1 is SNHLY, CDR2 FYNNEI, per germline. The CDR3 is made up of 15 amino acids. The V gene lost 2 bases and the J gene lost 1 base, with 11 bases spanning the gap. The CDR3 reads CASSEREQWNTEAFF. The CDR3 DNA follows: TGTGCCAGCAGTGAAAGGGAACAGTGGAACACTGAAGCTTTCTTT.